The rows below give T cell receptor beta chains drawn from one sample of a study of blood T cell repertoires in COVID-19. Profiled with immunoSEQ multiplex PCR; TCRdb holds only in-frame clones, not every one. The sample carries some 200,000 clones, roughly 90% recorded once. The sample taken for sequencing was PBMCs or T cells enriched from blood (not recorded which). These receptors all stem from a woman aged 18-30 years who had recovered from COVID-19. CDR3s include the opening cysteine and the closing phenylalanine or tryptophan. D genes are given only for firm matches.

d_call | j_call | v_call | cdr3_nt | cdr3_aa
TRBD2 | TRBJ2-5 | TRBV5-5 | TGTGCCAGCAGCCCTGGACTAGCGGAAGAGACCCAGTACTTC | CASSPGLAEETQYF
TRBD1 | TRBJ1-1 | TRBV19 | TGTGCCAGTAGTTTGGCAGTGTCCCAGGGGGACACTGAAGCTTTCTTT | CASSLAVSQGDTEAFF
. | TRBJ2-1 | TRBV29-1 | TGCAGCGTTGGACCGGGGTCCTACAATGAGCAGTTCTTC | CSVGPGSYNEQFF
. | TRBJ2-5 | TRBV10-3 | TGTGCCACCCGGACTTATCTGCTGGAGACCCAGTACTTC | CATRTYLLETQYF
TRBD1 | TRBJ2-7 | TRBV6-5 | TGTGCCAGCAGGACAGGGGGCAGGAACGAGCAGTACTTC | CASRTGGRNEQYF
. | TRBJ1-2 | TRBV6-1 | TGTGCCAGCAGTGACAGGGCCAACTATGGCTACACCTTC | CASSDRANYGYTF
. | TRBJ1-1 | TRBV12-3/TRBV12-4 | TGTGCCAGCAGTTCAGGGGAGAACACTGAAGCTTTCTTT | CASSSGENTEAFF
TRBD2 | TRBJ2-1 | TRBV7-3 | TGTGCCAGCAGCTCCCACCCGAGACTAGCGGGAGCCCTCTACAATGAGCAGTTCTTC | CASSSHPRLAGALYNEQFF
. | TRBJ1-2 | TRBV6-2/TRBV6-3 | TGTGCCAGCAGTCATCTCGAGAGCCTTCTTGACTATGGCTACACCTTC | CASSHLESLLDYGYTF
. | TRBJ2-1 | TRBV11-2 | TGTGCCAGCAGCCCCAGGCATTACGGGAGTACGTATGAGCAGTTCTTC | CASSPRHYGSTYEQFF
. | TRBJ2-5 | TRBV5-8 | TGTGCCAGCAGCTTGGCCGGGGGGCGCGGAAAGACCCAGTACTTC | CASSLAGGRGKTQYF
. | TRBJ2-7 | TRBV19 | TGTGCCAGTAGTAAAGGCGGGTATACCTACGAGCAGTACTTC | CASSKGGYTYEQYF
. | TRBJ1-6 | TRBV28 | TGTGCCAGTGAACGACAAAGCTATAATTCACCCCTCCACTTT | CASERQSYNSPLHF
TRBD2 | TRBJ2-1 | TRBV27 | TGTGCCAGCAGTATCCACCCGGGACTAGCGGGAGGGCCGAATGGCAATGAGCAGTTCTTC | CASSIHPGLAGGPNGNEQFF
. | TRBJ1-2 | TRBV27 | TGTGCCAGCGGTAGACTACGTTCAAACTATGGCTACACCTTC | CASGRLRSNYGYTF
. | TRBJ1-5 | TRBV18 | TGTGCCAGCTCACCAGAAATGTCAGGTTATAGTCAGCCCCAGCATTTT | CASSPEMSGYSQPQHF
. | TRBJ1-6 | TRBV29-1 | TGCAGCGTTGTTGGCGGAGGCACCCTCCACTTT | CSVVGGGTLHF
. | TRBJ2-2 | TRBV18 | TGTGCCAGCTCACGAAACCCAACTAGCTTGGCCGGGGAGCTGTTTTTT | CASSRNPTSLAGELFF
. | TRBJ2-1 | TRBV19 | TGTGCCAGTAGTATAAAAACTCCTTCCTACAATGAGCAGTTCTTC | CASSIKTPSYNEQFF
TRBD1 | TRBJ1-2 | TRBV15 | TGTGCCACCGAAAAAACGGGACAGGGGGGTCCCACCTTC | CATEKTGQGGPTF
TRBD2 | TRBJ2-1 | TRBV7-9 | TGTGCCAGCAGCCCCAGCGGGGGGCTCTACAATGAGCAGTTCTTC | CASSPSGGLYNEQFF
TRBD1 | TRBJ1-2 | TRBV11-2 | TGTGCCAGCAGCCTCCCCGGGACAGGGGCAGGTGGCTACACCTTC | CASSLPGTGAGGYTF
TRBD1 | TRBJ1-2 | TRBV3-1/TRBV3-2 | TGTGCCAGCAGTCTGGGACAGGTGAATATCTATGGCTACACCTTC | CASSLGQVNIYGYTF
. | TRBJ2-5 | TRBV4-1 | TGCGCCAGCAGCCAAGATCGCTGGCAGACCCAGTACTTC | CASSQDRWQTQYF
TRBD2 | TRBJ2-3 | TRBV5-1 | TGCGCCAGCAGCTTGATCAGCGGGAGCTACACAGATACGCAGTATTTT | CASSLISGSYTDTQYF
. | TRBJ2-5 | TRBV10-1 | TGCGCCAGCAGTGAGGCGAGGGCCAGTCTGGAGACCCAGTACTTC | CASSEARASLETQYF
. | TRBJ2-1 | TRBV5-1 | TGCGCCAGCAGCCTACCTGGGCCCTCGTTCTTC | CASSLPGPSFF